This entry concerns a single T cell receptor (beta chain). Its antigen is still unknown. A second PCR, run for about 6 to 12 cycles, used a sample-barcoded 5' primer plus a J-beta primer mix. Each CDR3 protein gets one entry after TCRdb re-called the 5' RACE reads with MiXCR. This sample yields around 940,000 distinct CDR3 sequences, of which about 53% are seen a single time; 20% to 25% belongs to the top ten. The data belong to a study of blood T cells in healthy people across ages. Notes on the study in general: The donors' CMV status was not determined, possibly confounding changes in expanded clonotypes.

Germline CDR1 and CDR2: MNHEY and SVGEGT. Losses at the gene ends were 4 bases for V and 9 bases for J; bases not matched to a gene: 10. The length of the CDR3 is 16 residues. Sequencing was carried out using blood. The J gene is TRBJ2-1, the V gene TRBV6-2 or TRBV6-3; TRBD2 agrees at 12 bases. The sequence was collected from a woman aged 55-69 years in good health. CDR3 protein: CASSFPLAGGGIEQFF. CDR3 sequence (DNA): TGTGCCAGCAGTTTCCCACTAGCGGGAGGCGGTATTGAGCAGTTCTTC.